This T cell receptor beta chain was recovered during a study of blood T cell repertoires in COVID-19. About the research overall: Sites in the United States, Italy and Spain provided acute and convalescent COVID-19 samples. Sample material is recorded as cDNA or gDNA derived from T cells, B-cell-depleted T cells, or PBMCs.

Source study methods: Estimates of nucleated cell counts were drawn from the amplification of reference gene primers. Assay used: immunoSEQ multiplex PCR; TCRdb lists only in-frame clones, some missing. The DNA was the basis for D and trimming; V, J and clone size are from that table. The table shows 80,000 to 100,000 clones, with approximately 87% occurring only once. Per the germline V gene, CDR1 is GTSNPN and CDR2 is SVGIG (reference sequence). Trimming stripped 3 bases from V and 5 bases from J, with 8 bases between. CDR3 length: 12 residues. Sequences were obtained from peripheral blood. The chain links TRBV30 to TRBJ2-1, with TRBD1 as a possible D gene (6 bases). The clonotype originates from a human donor with active COVID-19. The donor label of this sample is uncertain. CDR3 residues: CAWRGANNEQFF. DNA of the CDR3: TGTGCCTGGAGGGGGGCCAACAATGAGCAGTTCTTC.